This T cell receptor (beta chain) was retrieved from a study of blood T cell repertoires in COVID-19. Across the study: Whether acute or convalescent, the COVID-19 samples came from the United States, Italy and Spain. Nucleic acid was either cDNA or gDNA, and it came from T cells, B-cell-depleted T cells, or PBMCs.

As processed by the authors: Amplification of reference gene primers was used by the study to estimate nucleated cell counts. Profiling relied on immunoSEQ multiplex PCR, and the TCRdb table lists in-frame clones only, not all of them. V and J calls plus clone size are reproduced from that table; the DNA served to infer D and trimming. This repertoire shows about 100,000 clones, approximately 88% found once; its top ten account for 4% to 5.5%. Germline V lookup: CDR1 KGHSH, CDR2 LQKENI. The CDR3 extends over 16 amino acids. The ends lost 5 bases at V and 4 bases at J; junction bases unmatched: 14. Sequencing used peripheral blood. The chain has TRBV18 and TRBJ2-7; 7 bases match TRBD2. The source is a human donor in a cohort sampled during active COVID-19. CDR3 in DNA: TGTGCCAGCTCATCGGCGGCAGCGGGGAGGAGGTACGAGCAGTACTTC. Its translation: CASSSAAAGRRYEQYF.